These 23 T cell receptor beta chains were all obtained from the same sample, sequenced in a study of CD8 T cells in Susac syndrome. Random-hexamer reverse transcription was applied to roughly 0.5 to 1 ug RNA. TCRdb analysed the immunoSEQ multiplex PCR reads with MiXCR anew, one entry per CDR3 protein. The profile covers about 200,000 distinct CDR3 sequences, with approximately 96% appearing a single time and 0.093% taken by the ten largest. The source material was CD4+ T cells from PBMCs. These receptor sequences come from a human donor with multiple sclerosis.

This chain connects TRBV6-6 to TRBJ1-2; D remains unclear. The CDR3 totals 13 residues. The germline CDR1 and CDR2 sequences are MNHNY and SVGAGI (reference sequence). Trimming removed 7 bases from V and 0 bases from J, with 9 bases in between. The CDR3 is CASTPQANYGYTF. The DNA for the CDR3 is TGTGCCAGCACCCCCCAAGCTAACTATGGCTACACCTTC.

The CDR3 sequence: CASSFGTGVQETQYF. The CDR3 region has the DNA TGCGCCAGCAGCTTCGGGACAGGCGTACAAGAGACCCAGTACTTC. J is TRBJ2-5 and V is TRBV5-1, with 8 bases that match TRBD1. J gave up 2 bases and V 2 bases, and 5 bases lay outside the gene matches. The CDR3 has 15 amino acids. The germline CDR1 and CDR2 sequences are SGHRS and YFSETQ. Variable domain in full (rest from reference TRBV5-1 and TRBJ2-5): KAGVTQTPRYLIKTRGQQVTLSCSPISGHRSVSWYQQTPGQGLQFLFEYFSETQRNKGNFPGRFSGRQFSNSRSEMNVSTLELGDSALYLCASSFGTGVQETQYFGPGTRLLVL.

The chain combines TRBV7-6 with TRBJ1-2; D unresolved. The CDR3 is 15 amino acids. V was trimmed by 3 bases and J by 0 bases, leaving 11 bases between them. Germline V gene data show CDR1 as SGHVS and CDR2 as FNYEAQ. CDR3 in amino acids: CASSLTPNPNYGYTF. CDR3 nucleotides: TGTGCCAGCAGCTTGACGCCAAATCCTAACTATGGCTACACCTTC.

The chain combines TRBV12-3 or TRBV12-4 with TRBJ2-3; D is unclear. CDR3 length: 16 residues. Trimming cost V 3 bases and J 0 bases, with 13 bases left between them. This CDR3 is CASSLPPPASTDTQYF. The CDR3 DNA follows: TGTGCCAGCAGTTTGCCGCCCCCAGCTAGCACAGATACGCAGTATTTT.

The gene calls are TRBV4-2 and TRBJ1-2, with unresolved D. Germline values: CDR1 LGHNA, CDR2 YNFKEQ. V lost 0 bases to trimming and J lost 3 bases, with 20 bases between them. This CDR3 has 18 residues. The CDR3 region has the DNA TGTGCCAGCAGCCAAGATCCCAGCAGTGAGCTTCGAGACTATGGCTACACCTTC. Translated, it gives CASSQDPSSELRDYGYTF.

The V and J genes are TRBV12-3 or TRBV12-4 and TRBJ2-3; D may match TRBD1 or TRBD2 (6 bases each). The CDR3 has 13 amino acids. V dropped 8 bases and J dropped 4 bases, with 13 bases sitting between them. The CDR3: CASCMGGPDTQYF. For the CDR3, the DNA is TGTGCCAGCTGCATGGGGGGCCCAGATACGCAGTATTTT.

The chain recombines TRBV14 with TRBJ1-3; D might be TRBD1 (5 bases). Germline V CDR1 and CDR2: SGHDN, FVKESK. The CDR3 is 17 amino acids. V was cut by 3 bases and J by 1 base, with 16 bases left in between. Here the CDR3 DNA reads TGTGCCAGCAGCCAGTTGGGACGGCAGAGGTCTGGAAACACCATATATTTT. Its protein product is CASSQLGRQRSGNTIYF.

The J gene is TRBJ1-2, the V gene TRBV24-1, with D perhaps TRBD1 (5 bases). The germline V gene encodes CDR1 KGHDR and CDR2 SFDVKD. Trimming pared 0 bases from V and 4 bases from J, leaving 11 bases between. CDR3 length equals 15 residues. The CDR3 DNA is TGTGCCACCAGTGATTTGGAACGGGGGATCTATGGCTACACCTTC. Protein sequence: CATSDLERGIYGYTF.

V usage is TRBV2 and J usage is TRBJ1-2; TRBD1 agrees at 8 bases. Unmatched junction bases numbered 6, after V lost 5 bases and J lost 7 bases. The CDR3 sequence is 13 residues long. Germline-derived CDR1 and CDR2 are SNHLY and FYNNEI. The CDR3 spells CASSQDRDSGYTF. CDR3 in DNA: TGTGCCAGCAGTCAGGACAGGGACTCTGGCTACACCTTC.

The chain links TRBV7-9 to TRBJ1-1, with D perhaps TRBD1 (5 bases). The CDR3 has 12 amino acids. V lost 5 bases and J 5 bases, leaving 9 bases between the germline ends. CDR1 SEHNR and CDR2 FQNEAQ come from the germline V gene (reference sequence). CDR3 region: CASSRGETEAFF. In DNA, the CDR3 is TGTGCCAGCAGCCGAGGGGAAACTGAAGCTTTCTTT.

The rearrangement joins TRBV23-1 to TRBJ1-5, with 9 bases aligning to TRBD1. TRBV23-1 has ORF status, its function being uncertain. J lost 3 bases, V lost 0 bases, and 3 bases had no gene match. The CDR3 sequence is 16 residues long. The CDR3 loop is CASSQSDRGSNQPQHF. In DNA form, the CDR3 reads TGCGCCAGCAGTCAATCGGACAGGGGATCCAATCAGCCCCAGCATTTT.

The chain is built from TRBV20-1 and TRBJ1-1; D remains unclear. CDR3 length: 8 amino acids. The germline V and J ends were trimmed by 6 bases and 10 bases, with 6 bases remaining between them. Germline CDR1 is DFQATT and CDR2 is SNEGSKA (reference sequence). The CDR3 sequence is CSATTAFF. The DNA for the CDR3 is TGCAGTGCCACCACAGCTTTCTTT.

CDR3 sequence: CASSSPVRGLADTQYF. CDR3 DNA: TGTGCCAGCAGTTCCCCCGTCAGGGGGCTTGCAGATACGCAGTATTTT. The genes are TRBV27 and TRBJ2-3, with 8 bases aligning to TRBD1. Germline trimming cut 4 bases from V and 4 bases from J; bases unmatched to any gene: 10. Germline CDR1 MNHEY, CDR2 SMNVEV (reference sequence). The CDR3 has 16 residues.

The V and J genes are TRBV4-2 and TRBJ1-1; D uncertain. CDR1 is LGHNA and CDR2 is YNFKEQ in the germline V gene. V lost 0 bases and J 3 bases, leaving 11 bases between the germline ends. The CDR3 is made up of 15 amino acids. The CDR3: CASSQERWEHTEAFF. CDR3 sequence (DNA): TGTGCCAGCAGCCAAGAGCGTTGGGAACACACTGAAGCTTTCTTT.

This chain joins TRBV6-2 or TRBV6-3 and TRBJ1-5; D unresolved. Trimming cost V 6 bases and J 4 bases, with 19 bases left between them. CDR1 MNHEY and CDR2 SVGEGT come from the germline V gene. The CDR3 extends over 16 amino acids. CDR3 sequence: CASSPMIVIGNQPQHF. The CDR3 coding sequence is TGTGCCAGCAGCCCGATGATTGTAATTGGGAATCAGCCCCAGCATTTT.

The CDR3 DNA is TGTGCCAGCAGCTCACACGCGGGGGGCGAGACCCAGTACTTC. Translation gives CASSSHAGGETQYF. This chain joins TRBV9 and TRBJ2-5, with 8 bases fitting TRBD2. Germline lookup yields CDR1 SGDLS and CDR2 YYNGEE. The CDR3 extends over 14 amino acids. With V trimmed by 4 bases and J by 5 bases, 7 bases remained unmatched.

The chain has TRBV20-1 and TRBJ2-1, with 12 nucleotides matching TRBD2. The CDR3 contains 15 residues. Germline CDR1 reads DFQATT; CDR2 reads SNEGSKA (reference sequence). Trimming removed 4 bases from V and 4 bases from J; junction bases left unmatched: 5. The CDR3 nucleotides read TGCAGTGCTACCTCTAGCGGGGGGGTTTACAATGAGCAGTTCTTC. Its protein is CSATSSGGVYNEQFF.

The chain recombines TRBV4-2 with TRBJ1-6, with D possibly being TRBD1 (6 bases). V lost 4 bases and J lost 14, with 21 bases in between. The CDR3 extends over 15 amino acids. Per the germline V gene, CDR1 is LGHNA and CDR2 is YNFKEQ. The CDR3 coding sequence is TGTGCCAGCAGCCTCGGACAGTCCACCCCCCCCACCCTCCACTTT. It codes for CASSLGQSTPPTLHF.

The chain recombines TRBV15 with TRBJ1-4; D is perhaps TRBD1 (5 bases). Trimming took off 5 bases at V and 3 bases at J, with 13 bases between the two ends. This CDR3 region has 15 residues. Germline CDR1 is LNHNV and CDR2 is YYDKDF (reference sequence). In DNA form, the CDR3 reads TGTGCCACCAGCTCCCATGACAGATCTAATGAAAAACTGTTTTTT. Amino acids: CATSSHDRSNEKLFF.

The gene calls are TRBV29-1 and TRBJ2-5, with TRBD2 matching over 10 bases. This CDR3 has 11 residues. The J segment lost 5 bases and the V segment lost 7 bases, leaving 1 base of the junction unmatched. Germline V gene data show CDR1 as SQVTM and CDR2 as ANQGSEA. This CDR3 is CSGGLAETQYF. DNA for the CDR3: TGCAGCGGGGGACTAGCGGAGACCCAGTACTTC.

The gene calls are TRBV3-1 and TRBJ2-7; D may match TRBD1 or TRBD2 (6 bases each). Germline CDR1 is LGHDT and CDR2 is YNNKEL (reference sequence). CDR3 length equals 14 residues. The V gene lost 1 base and the J gene lost 6 bases, with 13 bases spanning the gap. This CDR3 is CASSQVGGRAEQYF. CDR3 sequence (DNA): TGTGCCAGCAGCCAAGTCGGGGGCCGAGCCGAGCAGTACTTC.

This chain uses TRBV5-1 with TRBJ1-1; D unresolved. The CDR3 is 13 amino acids. The V gene's germline CDR1 is SGHRS and CDR2 YFSETQ. Deletions cut 4 bases from V and 4 bases from J, with 11 bases between. The CDR3 spells CASSHGARTEAFF. Here the CDR3 DNA reads TGCGCCAGCAGCCACGGTGCGCGCACTGAAGCTTTCTTT.

This clonotype came up once. J is TRBJ1-2 and V is TRBV3-1, with 11 bases matching TRBD1. The CDR3 covers 16 residues. Trimming removed 3 bases from V and 3 bases from J; junction bases left unmatched: 6. Looked up from germline, CDR1 is LGHDT and CDR2 is YNNKEL (reference sequence). The chain's CDR3 is CASSQRTGGADYGYTF. The CDR3 bases are TGTGCCAGCAGCCAGCGGACAGGGGGCGCCGACTATGGCTACACCTTC.